The 30 T cell receptor beta chains presented below share a single source sample, sequenced in a study of sequential checkpoint blockade in melanoma. The treatment here: randomized to nivolumab then ipilimumab (arm A) or the reverse (arm B). Assay: immunoSEQ multiplex PCR; the TCRdb copy retains only in-frame clones and omits some. Among roughly 28,000 clones, roughly 80% were seen once, and the ten largest hold roughly 15%. Sequenced here: CD8+ T cells sorted from blood (inferred from file names), sampled from a patient given nivolumab and ipilimumab in sequence. These receptors all come from a human donor with melanoma.

The rearrangement joins TRBV7-9 to TRBJ2-5; tentatively, D is TRBD1 (6 bases). The J call may not be correct, given that the DNA end is closer to TRBJ2-7. The germline gives CDR1 SEHNR, CDR2 FQNEAQ (reference sequence). The CDR3 contains 13 residues. CDR3 coding DNA: TGTGCCAGCAGACCGACAGGACCCTACGAGCAGTACTTC. Translated: CASRPTGPYEQYF.

The rearrangement links TRBV11-1 to TRBJ2-1; D perhaps matches TRBD2 (5 bases). V was shortened by 4 bases and J by 4 bases, with 11 bases between the two germline ends. CDR1 is SGHAT and CDR2 is FQDESV in the germline V gene (reference sequence). The CDR3 totals 14 residues. DNA of the CDR3: TGTGCCAGCAGCTCCGGACTGGCTTACAATGAGCAGTTCTTC. Amino acids: CASSSGLAYNEQFF. The full variable domain, rest sourced from reference TRBV11-1 and TRBJ2-1, is EAEVAQSPRYKITEKSQAVAFWCDPISGHATLYWYRQILGQGPELLVQFQDESVVDDSQLPKDRFSAERLKGVDSTLKIQPAELGDSAMYLCASSSGLAYNEQFFGPGTRLTVL.

The chain is built from TRBV7-9 and TRBJ1-1, with TRBD1 matching 7 bases. Trimming at V came to 0 bases and at J to 3 bases, leaving 10 bases not matched to a gene. This CDR3 has 17 amino acids. Per the germline V gene, CDR1 is SEHNR and CDR2 is FQNEAQ (reference sequence). The CDR3 nucleotides are TGTGCCAGCAGCTTAGCTGGAGGGGGCTTTGAGGACACTGAAGCTTTCTTT. This translates into CASSLAGGGFEDTEAFF.

V usage is TRBV4-1 and J usage is TRBJ1-3, with TRBD1 as a possible D gene (5 bases). CDR3 length equals 13 residues. V was pared by 6 bases and J by 0 bases, with 6 bases between. Germline CDR1 is MGHRA and CDR2 is YSYEKL. The CDR3 loop is CASRDNSGNTIYF. The DNA of the CDR3 is TGCGCCAGCAGGGACAACTCTGGAAACACCATATATTTT.

This chain joins TRBV7-9 and TRBJ2-1; a possible D gene is TRBD2 (6 bases). Per germline, CDR1 SEHNR and CDR2 FQNEAQ (reference sequence). The CDR3 is made up of 15 amino acids. Between the trimmed V and J ends, which lost 5 bases and 6 bases, there was a span of 17 bases. DNA of the CDR3: TGTGCCAGCAGCCCGGGGGTAGCGAGCCGCAATGAGCAGTTCTTC. Amino acid sequence: CASSPGVASRNEQFF.

This clone was seen once. One end of the junction does not line up with germline, which may come from a read error. Other DNA variants within this sample encode the same CDR3. The V call is TRBV19, the J call TRBJ2-3; weak D call: TRBD1 (5 bases). The CDR3 totals 14 residues. The germline CDR1 and CDR2 sequences are LNHDA and SQIVND (reference sequence). Here the CDR3 DNA reads TGTGCCAGCAGTATGGACCCCAGGGCAAGAGAGAAGTATTTT. This encodes CASSMDPRAREKYF.

This clone turned up a few times. V gene TRBV21-1 combines with J gene TRBJ1-5; TRBD1 is the table's D call, not checked against the DNA. TRBV21-1 is an annotated pseudogene. The CDR3 length is 13 residues. CDR3 amino acids: CASSVHDNQPQHF. In DNA form, the CDR3 reads TGTGCCAGCAGCGTACACGACAATCAGCCCCAGCATTTT.

The chain employs TRBV4-3 and TRBJ2-7; 7 nucleotides agree with TRBD1. V gave up 3 bases and J gave up 0 bases; unmatched junction bases: 14. Germline lookup yields CDR1 LGHNA and CDR2 YSLEER. This CDR3 is built from 18 residues. CDR3: CASSQDLLGTANSYEQYF. The CDR3 DNA is TGCGCCAGCAGCCAGGACTTACTCGGGACAGCTAACTCCTACGAGCAGTACTTC.

This clone was observed a handful of times. The chain links TRBV5-5 to TRBJ2-3; tentatively, D is TRBD2 (6 bases). CDR3 size: 13 residues. In germline, CDR1 is SGHKS, CDR2 YYEKEE (reference sequence). V dropped 2 bases and J dropped 4 bases, with 8 bases sitting between them. The DNA for the CDR3 is TGTGCCAGCAGCTTTCCTAGCGCAGATACGCAGTATTTT. This gives the protein CASSFPSADTQYF.

The chain has TRBV9 and TRBJ1-6, with a possible D match to TRBD1 (6 bases). The CDR3 totals 16 residues. Trimming removed 0 bases at V and 3 bases at J, with 10 bases between. Germline values: CDR1 SGDLS, CDR2 YYNGEE. CDR3 region: CASSVDRGGYNSPLHF. The CDR3 DNA sequence: TGTGCCAGCAGCGTAGATAGAGGGGGCTATAATTCACCCCTCCACTTT.

This clone came up once. This sequence joins TRBV5-3 and TRBJ2-6; D is undetermined. TRBV5-3 carries the ORF label, with uncertain function. Deletions cut 6 bases from V and 5 bases from J, with 21 bases between. CDR3 size: 17 residues. The CDR3 DNA is TGTGCCAGAATGTTTCTTGGTGAACAAAGTCGGGCCAACGTCCTGACTTTC. It is translated as CARMFLGEQSRANVLTF.

This clone was seen only once. The chain employs TRBV29-1 and TRBJ1-2, with D uncertain. From germline, CDR1 is SQVTM and CDR2 ANQGSEA. This CDR3 has 13 residues. Trimming left V 4 bases short and J 0 bases short, with 9 bases between. CDR3: CSVVSGANYGYTF. The CDR3 DNA is TGCAGCGTTGTATCCGGGGCTAACTATGGCTACACCTTC.

The CDR3 nucleotides read TGTGCTAGTGGTTTGGTAGGGGGGGGCACAGATACGCAGTATTTT. Its protein product is CASGLVGGGTDTQYF. The chain recombines TRBV12-5 with TRBJ2-3, with a weak D call TRBD2 (7 bases). Germline CDR1 LGHNT, CDR2 FRNRAP. The CDR3 is 15 residues long. Trimming took 0 bases from V and 1 from J, leaving 8 bases between them.

CDR3 sequence reads: CASSLALADEQYF. The CDR3, as DNA: TGTGCCAGCAGCTTAGCGCTGGCAGACGAGCAGTACTTC. The chain links TRBV7-7 to TRBJ2-7; D gene ambiguous. V dropped 0 bases and J dropped 5 bases, with 8 bases sitting between them. Germline V gene lookup returns CDR1 SSHAT and CDR2 FNYEAQ (reference sequence). The length of the CDR3 is 13 residues.

V usage is TRBV28 and J usage is TRBJ2-7; D possibly corresponds to TRBD2 (5 bases). The CDR3 contains 13 residues. Germline V gene lookup returns CDR1 MDHEN and CDR2 SYDVKM. Trimming left V 5 bases short and J 3 bases short, with 11 bases between. CDR3 sequence (DNA): TGTGCCAGCAGTGCCGGGAAAGACTACGAGCAGTACTTC. Residues: CASSAGKDYEQYF.

The genes are TRBV6-6 and TRBJ1-2, with 9 bases aligning to TRBD1. The length of the CDR3 is 16 residues. From germline, CDR1 is MNHNY and CDR2 SVGAGI (reference sequence). After removal of 1 base from V and 8 bases from J, the junction contained 11 bases not matched to a gene. The CDR3 here is CASSYLPGGTGRGYTF. CDR3 sequence (DNA): TGTGCCAGCAGTTACTTACCCGGCGGGACAGGGAGGGGCTACACCTTC.

The table lists this clone with a count of one. The chain employs TRBV7-6 and TRBJ2-5; tentative D call: TRBD1 (6 bases). V was cut by 5 bases and J by 4 bases, with 8 bases left in between. Germline V gives CDR1 SGHVS, CDR2 FNYEAQ. This CDR3 comprises 12 residues. CDR3 amino acids: CASSGQLETQYF. CDR3 coding DNA: TGTGCCAGCAGCGGACAGCTAGAGACCCAGTACTTC.

The chain combines TRBV6-1 with TRBJ2-3; 8 bases are a match to TRBD2. The V segment lost 4 bases and the J segment 4 bases; nucleotides outside the gene matches: 10. This CDR3 has 16 residues. The V gene's germline CDR1 is MNHNS and CDR2 SASEGT. CDR3 sequence: CASSVSGTSRADTQYF. CDR3 bases: TGTGCCAGCAGTGTATCCGGGACTAGTCGCGCAGATACGCAGTATTTT.

This clone has only a few counts. The chain joins TRBV27 to TRBJ2-7; a possible D gene is TRBD1 (6 bases). The germline V gene has CDR1 MNHEY and CDR2 SMNVEV (reference sequence). V lost 4 bases and J lost 2, with 12 bases in between. The CDR3 spans 14 residues. The CDR3 here is CASSSGASPYEQYF. For the CDR3, the DNA is TGTGCCAGCAGTTCAGGGGCTAGCCCCTACGAGCAGTACTTC.

V usage is TRBV7-9 and J usage is TRBJ1-1; the D is unclear. V gave up 4 bases and J gave up 4 bases, with 7 bases separating them. CDR1 and CDR2 (germline): SEHNR, FQNEAQ (reference sequence). The CDR3 spans 12 residues. Here the CDR3 DNA reads TGTGCCAGCAGCTACGGTGGCACTGAAGCTTTCTTT. Residues: CASSYGGTEAFF.

The chain joins TRBV30 to TRBJ2-3, with D tentatively TRBD2 (7 bases). In germline, CDR1 is GTSNPN, CDR2 SVGIG (reference sequence). There are 15 residues in the CDR3. Trimming left V 0 bases short and J 4 bases short, with 14 bases between. CDR3 loop: CAWSVYGGAADTQYF. The CDR3 coding sequence is TGTGCCTGGAGTGTTTATGGGGGGGCCGCAGATACGCAGTATTTT.

V gene TRBV7-9 combines with J gene TRBJ2-7; TRBD1 aligns across 7 bases. The junction had 9 bases not matched to a gene; V was cut back by 1 base and J by 0 bases. Germline V lookup: CDR1 SEHNR, CDR2 FQNEAQ (reference sequence). The length of the CDR3 is 17 residues. As DNA, the CDR3 is TGTGCCAGCAGCTTAGTCGACCCCGGGACAGACTCCTACGAGCAGTACTTC. As protein: CASSLVDPGTDSYEQYF.

This clone was counted only a few times. The chain joins TRBV2 to TRBJ2-7; D is undetermined. With 8 bases removed from V and 3 bases from J, the gap between germline ends came to 8 bases. The CDR3 totals 11 residues. From germline, CDR1 is SNHLY and CDR2 FYNNEI. The CDR3 region has the DNA TGTGCCAGCCGTATAAACTACGAGCAGTACTTC. It encodes CASRINYEQYF.

The V call is TRBV27, the J call TRBJ2-3; D gene unclear. The germline V and J ends were trimmed by 2 bases and 2 bases, with 5 bases remaining between them. Germline V gene lookup returns CDR1 MNHEY and CDR2 SMNVEV (reference sequence). The CDR3 is made up of 13 amino acids. CDR3 DNA sequence: TGTGCCAGCAGTTTAGGCACCACAGATACGCAGTATTTT. Translating gives CASSLGTTDTQYF.

The chain recombines TRBV28 with TRBJ2-1; weak D call: TRBD1 (5 bases). The germline gives CDR1 MDHEN, CDR2 SYDVKM. Trimming stripped 2 bases from V and 8 bases from J, with 10 bases between. The CDR3 loop spans 13 amino acids. This CDR3 reads CASSLDSRDEQFF. The CDR3 DNA reads as TGTGCCAGCAGTTTAGACAGCCGGGATGAGCAGTTCTTC.

This clone was detected only once. V and J are TRBV30 and TRBJ2-1; no definite D call. With 3 bases removed from V and 9 bases from J, the gap between germline ends came to 9 bases. CDR1 is GTSNPN and CDR2 is SVGIG in the germline V gene (reference sequence). The CDR3 is made up of 11 amino acids. The CDR3 DNA sequence: TGTGCCTGGAGCTATGCTAGTGAGCAGTTCTTC. Its protein product is CAWSYASEQFF.

A few counts support this clone. The chain has TRBV19 and TRBJ2-7; weak D call: TRBD1 (6 bases). This CDR3 has 13 residues. Trimming removed 5 bases from V and 2 bases from J, with 10 bases in between. CDR1 and CDR2 (germline): LNHDA, SQIVND (reference sequence). CDR3 sequence reads: CASSWGHPYEQYF. In DNA, the CDR3 is TGTGCCAGTAGTTGGGGACACCCCTACGAGCAGTACTTC.

The CDR3 DNA sequence: TGTGCCAGCAGCTCTGGGGACAGGGGCGATGAGCAGTTCTTC. Amino acid sequence: CASSSGDRGDEQFF. J is TRBJ2-1 and V is TRBV9, with 10 bases lining up with TRBD1. Losses at the gene ends were 4 bases for V and 8 bases for J; bases not matched to a gene: 6. The germline CDR1 and CDR2 sequences are SGDLS and YYNGEE. The CDR3 runs to 14 residues.

This clone was detected once. The CDR3 loop is CASSQGTGYSYEQYF. CDR3 nucleotides: TGCGCCAGCAGCCAAGGGACAGGTTATTCCTACGAGCAGTACTTC. The chain recombines TRBV4-3 with TRBJ2-7; 7 bases are a match to TRBD1. The CDR3 runs to 15 residues. The V and J ends lost 1 base and 1 base, in that order; junction bases with no gene match: 4. The germline V gene encodes CDR1 LGHNA and CDR2 YSLEER.

The CDR3 sequence: CAISEGSTYEQYF. CDR3 nucleotides: TGTGCCATCAGTGAAGGGAGTACCTACGAGCAGTACTTC. This chain uses TRBV10-3 with TRBJ2-5; maybe TRBD2 (5 bases). TRBJ2-7 matches the DNA end more closely, so the J call is doubtful. Per germline, CDR1 ENHRY and CDR2 SYGVKD. The CDR3 has 13 residues.